Presented here are 19 T cell receptor beta chains from one specimen sequenced in a study of cytomegalovirus exposure and HLA in healthy donors. Sequencing used immunoSEQ multiplex PCR; TCRdb keeps in-frame clones, though not all of them. The sample lists 65,000 to 75,000 clones; 96% were seen once. Specimen: PBMCs. The receptors come from a woman under 30 in good health and CMV-seropositive.

This clone was detected only once. V is TRBV5-1 and J is TRBJ2-3; D may be TRBD1 (6 bases). CDR1 and CDR2 from the germline V gene are SGHRS and YFSETQ. The ends were cut back, 4 bases at V and 6 bases at J, with 9 bases in the middle. There are 12 residues in the CDR3. CDR3 loop: CASSGRGDTQYF. In DNA, the CDR3 is TGCGCCAGCAGCGGCAGGGGTGATACGCAGTATTTT.

The chain couples TRBV7-8 to TRBJ2-7, with 7 bases matching TRBD2. The ends lost 6 bases at V and 6 bases at J; junction bases unmatched: 14. Germline CDR1 reads SGHVS; CDR2 reads FQNEAQ. CDR3 length: 15 amino acids. This CDR3 reads CASRQDRRTGGEQYF. CDR3 nucleotides: TGTGCCAGCAGGCAGGATAGGAGGACGGGGGGCGAGCAGTACTTC.

This chain connects TRBV5-1 to TRBJ2-1; TRBD2 matches 11 bases. Looked up from germline, CDR1 is SGHRS and CDR2 is YFSETQ. Trimming took 0 bases from V and 4 from J; bases not matched to a gene: 3. This CDR3 is 16 amino acids long. The CDR3 reads CASSLAGTSGYNEQFF. CDR3 DNA sequence: TGCGCCAGCAGCTTGGCCGGGACTAGCGGTTACAATGAGCAGTTCTTC.

The rearrangement joins TRBV29-1 to TRBJ2-7; 7 positions agree with TRBD1. Unmatched junction bases numbered 6, after V lost 4 bases and J lost 3 bases. The CDR3 length is 13 residues. Per germline, CDR1 SQVTM and CDR2 ANQGSEA. The DNA of the CDR3 is TGCAGCGTTGGACAGGGAGCGTTCTACGAGCAGTACTTC. Translating it yields CSVGQGAFYEQYF.

The chain recombines TRBV9 with TRBJ2-5; TRBD1 is a possible D gene (6 bases). The germline V gene encodes CDR1 SGDLS and CDR2 YYNGEE. This CDR3 comprises 14 residues. V shed 0 bases and J shed 5 bases, with 11 bases lying between them. The CDR3 sequence is CASSVEGVQETQYF. CDR3 DNA sequence: TGTGCCAGCAGCGTAGAGGGGGTGCAGGAGACCCAGTACTTC.

The V gene is TRBV6-1, the J gene TRBJ1-6; 9 bases map to TRBD1. The CDR3 spans 15 residues. Germline V lookup: CDR1 MNHNS, CDR2 SASEGT. V lost 2 bases and J lost 7; bases outside the gene matches: 3. CDR3 nucleotides: TGTGCCAGCAGTGAATGGACAGGGGAAAATTCACCCCTCCACTTT. Translation gives CASSEWTGENSPLHF.

The chain couples TRBV7-2 to TRBJ2-1; 9 nucleotides match TRBD2. The CDR3 length is 14 residues. Germline values: CDR1 SGHTA, CDR2 FQGNSA. V was pared by 4 bases and J by 4 bases, with 2 bases of the junction left unmatched. The CDR3 loop reads CASSSGLAYNEQFF. The CDR3 DNA reads as TGTGCCAGCAGCTCGGGACTAGCATACAATGAGCAGTTCTTC.

The chain carries TRBV15 and TRBJ2-1; D ambiguous. This CDR3 has 16 amino acids. The ends were cut back, 4 bases at V and 1 base at J, with 14 bases in the middle. Per the germline V gene, CDR1 is LNHNV and CDR2 is YYDKDF (reference sequence). The CDR3 DNA is TGTGCCACCAGCACTCTCGCGCCCTCTTCCTACAATGAGCAGTTCTTC. Its protein is CATSTLAPSSYNEQFF.

The chain has TRBV7-9 and TRBJ1-1, with 9 bases identical to TRBD1. CDR3 length: 15 amino acids. J lost 1 base, V lost 5 bases, and 5 bases had no gene match. The germline V gene has CDR1 SEHNR and CDR2 FQNEAQ (reference sequence). DNA of the CDR3: TGTGCCAGCAGCCCACGACAGGGGGGGAACACTGAAGCTTTCTTT. The encoded protein is CASSPRQGGNTEAFF.

The chain combines TRBV28 with TRBJ2-1; 9 nucleotides line up with TRBD2. V shed 6 bases and J 2 bases; nucleotides not matched to a gene: 2. This CDR3 comprises 14 residues. Germline values: CDR1 MDHEN, CDR2 SYDVKM. CDR3 in DNA: TGTGCCAGCAGCCTAGCGGGAACCTACAATGAGCAGTTCTTC. This gives the protein CASSLAGTYNEQFF.

CDR3 sequence reads: CASSVDGLAGRDEQFF. CDR3 sequence (DNA): TGTGCCAGCAGCGTAGACGGGCTAGCGGGAAGGGATGAGCAGTTCTTC. This chain links TRBV9 with TRBJ2-1; 9 bases fit TRBD2. V lost 0 bases to trimming and J lost 8 bases; unmatched junction nucleotides: 9. Germline loops: CDR1 SGDLS, CDR2 YYNGEE. This CDR3 is 16 amino acids long.

This chain links TRBV16 with TRBJ2-1; D might be TRBD2 (5 bases). From germline, CDR1 is KGHSY and CDR2 FQNENV. The V end was cut by 8 bases, the J end by 5 bases, with 22 bases between. The length of the CDR3 is 16 residues. CDR3 loop: CASGIRSREEDNEQFF. DNA of the CDR3: TGTGCCAGCGGGATCCGTAGTCGGGAAGAGGACAATGAGCAGTTCTTC.

The gene calls are TRBV28 and TRBJ1-1; a weak D match, TRBD1 (5 bases). V shed 3 bases and J shed 1 base, with 9 bases lying between them. The CDR3 spans 14 residues. Germline CDR1 and CDR2: MDHEN and SYDVKM. This chain's CDR3 is CASSLKGWNTEAFF. CDR3 DNA sequence: TGTGCCAGCAGTTTGAAGGGGTGGAACACTGAAGCTTTCTTT.

V gene TRBV6-5 combines with J gene TRBJ2-7; the match to TRBD1 covers 11 bases. Trimming removed 7 bases from V and 3 bases from J; junction bases left unmatched: 5. This CDR3 has 14 amino acids. The germline V gene encodes CDR1 MNHEY and CDR2 SVGAGI. The CDR3 nucleotides are TGTGCCAGCACCCGGACAGGGGGCAACTACGAGCAGTACTTC. It is translated as CASTRTGGNYEQYF.

The V call is TRBV25-1, the J call TRBJ2-7, with D maybe TRBD2 (5 bases). Looked up from germline, CDR1 is MGHDK and CDR2 is SYGVNS. Trimming cost V 0 bases and J 5 bases, with 14 bases left between them. The CDR3 consists of 15 residues. CDR3 sequence reads: CASSEYSGFSDEQYF. CDR3 nucleotide sequence: TGTGCCAGCAGTGAATATTCCGGGTTTAGCGACGAGCAGTACTTC.

A single count supports this clone. The rearrangement joins TRBV4-1 to TRBJ2-1; 13 bases are a match to TRBD2. CDR3 length: 19 amino acids. The V gene's germline CDR1 is MGHRA and CDR2 YSYEKL. J gave up 9 bases and V 3 bases, and 17 bases lay outside the gene matches. The CDR3 here is CASSHSFPWTSGSGSEQFF. The DNA of the CDR3 is TGCGCCAGCAGCCACTCTTTTCCTTGGACTAGCGGGAGCGGTAGTGAGCAGTTCTTC.

This chain connects TRBV4-1 to TRBJ1-4; D gene ambiguous. The length of the CDR3 is 15 residues. Germline V gene data show CDR1 as MGHRA and CDR2 as YSYEKL. V was pared by 4 bases and J by 6 bases, with 15 bases between. The CDR3 spells CASSPLDKLDEKLFF. In DNA, the CDR3 is TGCGCCAGCAGCCCCCTCGATAAGTTAGATGAAAAACTGTTTTTT.

The V call is TRBV20-1, the J call TRBJ1-2; the D is unclear. The germline V and J ends were trimmed by 0 bases and 6 bases, with 5 bases remaining between them. The CDR3 length is 11 residues. Germline CDR1 reads DFQATT; CDR2 reads SNEGSKA (reference sequence). Written as DNA, the CDR3 is TGCAGTGCTAGAGATCTAGATGGCTACACCTTC. It encodes CSARDLDGYTF.

The chain has TRBV5-4 and TRBJ2-7, with 14 bases identical to TRBD2. This CDR3 has 16 residues. Germline V gene sequence: CDR1 SGHNT, CDR2 YYREEE (reference sequence). After removal of 0 bases from V and 5 bases from J, the junction contained 4 bases not matched to a gene. The CDR3 loop reads CASSLAGLAGDHEQYF. In DNA, the CDR3 is TGTGCCAGCAGCTTGGCGGGACTAGCGGGAGACCACGAGCAGTACTTC.